This T cell receptor (beta chain) was retrieved from a study of T cell responses to AZD1222 COVID-19 vaccine (dated by TCRdb to the early 2020s). The study in broad terms: AZD1222 recipients whose second dose came at about 4 weeks and those whose second dose came at about 12 weeks were combined into one group, since spike-specific TCR depth and breadth did not differ between the two schedules. A total of just over 230 trial participants underwent TCR sequencing, of whom 200 to 220 had received two doses of AZD1222 and some 26 had received two doses of the MenACWY control vaccine. Enrollment into the trials was organized by age into subgroups of 18-55, 56-69 and 70-plus years, and those subgroups contained approximately 150, 30 and 60 TCR-sequenced participants, respectively.

Read against the paper, the sample's time point label means: baseline before first vaccination. The vaccinee samples were drawn from two UK trials, COV001 and COV002, one of which was a single-blind randomized controlled phase 2/3 trial testing AZD1222 (ChAdOx1 nCoV-19) in healthy adults. Trial participant PBMC samples were collected at day 0 and day 28 after the second dose for TCRbeta chain sequencing. V and J lose 5 bases and 2 bases, and a span of 13 bases separates them. Inclusive of the bounding cysteine and phenylalanine, the CDR3 is 14 residues long. CDR3 DNA is the only sequence kept; it has 42 bases, read in frame from the first base. According to the germline V gene, CDR1 reads SQVTM and CDR2 reads ANQGSEA. The CDR3 regions of human TCRbeta chains were analyzed by immunosequencing. As for the original processing: Repertoire TCRs were checked for matches against a reference library of SARS-CoV-2-specific TCRs that had been generated using the MIRA antigen-specificity platform. Breadth meant the fraction of unique TCRs that were SARS-CoV-2-associated, whereas depth meant the fraction of total T cells that were SARS-CoV-2-associated. Using the MIRA data, every spike-specific TCR was mapped to the spike region that the TCR reacted to and assigned to either a CD4 or a CD8 class. Log10-transformed breadth and depth values were compared by one-way ANOVA with Sidak's multiple comparisons tests. In TCRdb, the immuneACCESS table is reduced to in-frame sequences with V and J assigned. These tables do not hold every clone; where another copy was compared, an unresolved V gene accounts for under half, and the others remain unexplained. The V and J calls and clone size come from that table; D and trimming were worked out from the DNA. The sample records around 100,000 clones, about 86% of which are singletons. The ten largest clonotypes hold roughly 6.5% of the sample.

The table lists this clone with a few counts. The specificity of this receptor is unknown. No base qualities exist here, and no much larger clone lies one base off it. General study outcomes and caveats: Most participants were white British and females outnumbered males, and the authors suggested that clonal diversity may have been underestimated. Because no samples from the day 14 peak response were available, repertoires could be characterized only after the peak T cell response. The vaccine-associated CD4 TCRs covered the entire spike protein, and the dominant responses fell in regions 160-218 and 743-854. Conclusions about previously exposed vaccinees are limited because only six or seven AZD1222 recipients were SARS-CoV-2 seropositive at baseline. In the small 56-69-year group, the increase in depth fell short of significance, most likely because of low power. A significant rise in spike-specific TCR breadth and depth was observed after two AZD1222 doses relative to day 0 and relative to MenACWY recipients. Reportedly, close to half of the unique spike-specific TCRs recognized epitopes lying outside the regions that are mutated in the B.1.351 and B.1.1.7 variants.

The rearrangement joined TRBV29-1 to TRBJ2-1, with no reliable assignment of the D segment. The receptor comes from an adult in good health. Sequencing was performed on peripheral blood, taken on day 0 of AZD1222 vaccination. Here is the DNA: TGCAGCGTTAGTGTGGGATTCACCTACAATGAGCAGTTCTTC. The encoded protein is CSVSVGFTYNEQFF.